This T cell receptor (beta chain) was identified in a study of CD8 T cells in ankylosing spondylitis (TCRdb year 2017). Background on the whole study: The study set out to find disease-linked TCR variants by profiling T cell receptor beta repertoires in ankylosing spondylitis patients and healthy donors. The whole study cohort included about a hundred healthy donors and 25 ankylosing spondylitis patients. Samples of peripheral blood were taken, and for ankylosing spondylitis patients, synovial fluid was collected as well.

V loses 0 bases at its end and J loses 0 bases; junction bases beyond the gene matches: 9. The CDR3 starts with the cysteine, ends with the phenylalanine, and has 20 residues. Only the CDR3 portion is preserved as DNA: 60 bases, with reading frame beginning at the first base. From a lookup of the germline V gene, CDR1 and CDR2 are MNHEY and SVGEGT. Notes on this clonotype: What this receptor recognizes is not known. Base-call qualities are not available, and no considerably larger clone is one nucleotide away.

Beyond this particular receptor, the publication reports: The disease-linked clones were reported as significantly enriched in matched synovial fluid samples from ankylosing spondylitis patients. Some motif variants had previously been reported in the synovial fluid and blood of reactive arthritis patients, which suggests shared mechanisms of disease initiation. A CD8+ phenotype was shown by the disease-linked clones, which were found at relatively low frequencies in peripheral blood. Blood from ankylosing spondylitis patients appeared to be characterized by a TCR beta motif made up of about 8 highly homologous amino acid variants.

Data came from an Illumina HiSeq 2500. Quantitative 5'-RACE with molecular barcodes was the method used to prepare the TCR beta libraries. The authors' analysis ran thus. A new computational method based on a probabilistic model of VDJ rearrangement was used to identify disease-linked TCR variants. The public sequencing data were trimmed at Q25 with fastp and processed into clonotypes with MiXCR by TCRdb, which kept only in-frame beta chains. Rows are unified per CDR3 protein, each entry keeping the most common DNA and genes. The V and J calls were determined by TCRdb, not by the authors. The sample table contains hundreds of thousands of distinct CDR3 sequences; only one count was recorded for about 18% of them. The ten largest make up more than 40% of the sample.

The sequence came from a male donor with ankylosing spondylitis. The V gene is TRBV6-2 or TRBV6-3 and the J gene is TRBJ2-1; the central 12 bases match TRBD2. Sample: blood, either unsorted or a sorted T cell fraction (not recorded which). The nucleotide sequence is TGTGCCAGCAGTTACTCCCGACTAGCGGGGGCCCCCAGCTCCTACAATGAGCAGTTCTTC. This sequence encodes CASSYSRLAGAPSSYNEQFF.